This TCR beta chain was obtained from a study of blood T cell repertoires in COVID-19 (TCRdb year 2020). With regard to the full study: Collaborator samples came from the United States, Italy and Spain and covered acute and convalescent phases of COVID-19. The samples were drawn from two sources: the first 160 participants of the ongoing ImmuneRACE study, and fewer than 1,500 subjects contributed by 6 global collaborators. The repertoires were made available in a free public database intended to serve as a resource for research on the immune response to SARS-CoV-2. HLA class I and class II types, where available, came from metadata supplied by the sample provider rather than from assay-based typing. The dataset comprised deeply sampled blood TCRbeta repertoires from subjects exposed to, actively infected with, or recovered from COVID-19. The prospective study material was composed of cDNA or gDNA derived from T cells, B-cell-depleted T cells, or PBMCs. Sample metadata almost always included a de-identified subject ID, COVID-19 status, age in years and sex.

TCRbeta CDR3 regions were amplified from genomic DNA using the immunoSEQ Assay, a bias-controlled multiplex PCR. From the authors' description of their analysis: The number of nucleated cells in each sample was estimated by amplification of reference gene primers within the assay. To quantify the absolute abundance of each unique TCRbeta CDR3 rearrangement, sequence reads were collapsed and filtered. For each sample, productive Simpson clonality was calculated as the square root of Simpson's diversity index over productive rearrangements. Sourced from immuneACCESS, this table was stored by TCRdb with only in-frame sequences that have V and J called. A share of the clones is absent; for the studies checked, an unresolved V gene accounts for under half, and the remainder has no known explanation. D and trimming were read from the DNA, whereas the V and J calls and clone size are those reported in that table. The sample table records fewer than 200,000 clones; less than 85% of these occur just once. 5.5% to 7.5% of the sample goes to the ten largest clones.

Counted from cysteine to phenylalanine, this CDR3 has 12 amino acids. Left in the record is the CDR3 DNA by itself, 36 bases read in frame from the first base. V is pared back by 2 bases and J by 14 bases, with 18 bases lying between the germline termini. The germline V gene encodes CDR1 GTSNPN and CDR2 SVGIG (reference sequence). For this clone: Its antigen has not been determined. It has no much larger one-base neighbor in the sample; base qualities were not kept.

Findings and caveats that apply to the study as a whole: The amount of clinical and demographic metadata varied by source and participant and was provided uncurated.

Collaborating institutions collected whole blood in K2EDTA tubes following their own protocols. For TCRbeta analysis, collaborators shipped samples in one of three forms: frozen whole blood, isolated PBMCs, or DNA extracted from either of those sample types. Sequencing used peripheral blood. The V and J genes are TRBV30 and TRBJ1-2; no confident D gene assignment can be made. The sequence was obtained from a human donor in a cohort sampled during active COVID-19. For the CDR3, the sequence is CAWSTLVPVSTF. The bases are TGTGCCTGGAGTACTCTCGTCCCCGTATCTACCTTC.